This is a list of T cell receptor beta chains from one sample in a study of cytomegalovirus exposure and HLA in healthy donors. Profiling relied on immunoSEQ multiplex PCR, and the TCRdb table lists in-frame clones only, not all of them. The sample consists of about 150,000 clones, 75% to 90% of them appearing once. Sample: PBMCs. The receptors were gathered from a woman in her 30s in good health and CMV-seropositive. CDR3s include the opening cysteine and the closing phenylalanine or tryptophan. The D gene is left open where the match is weak. Only part of the rows carry a size: once, few, many, or a class if the clone is expanded.

v_call	j_call	d_call	cdr3_length	clone_size	cdr3_nt	cdr3_aa
TRBV9	TRBJ2-6	TRBD1	18	once	TGTGCCAGCAGCGTCGCCGGGACAGGGTTATCTGGGGCCAACGTCCTGACTTTC	CASSVAGTGLSGANVLTF
TRBV5-4	TRBJ1-2	NA	13	once	TGTGCCAGCAGCTCCGAGGAATACTATGGCTACACCTTC	CASSSEEYYGYTF
TRBV7-2	TRBJ1-2	TRBD1	15	few	TGTGCCAGCAGCCTAGGACAGGCCCTCCTTTATGGCTACACCTTC	CASSLGQALLYGYTF
TRBV28	TRBJ2-6	NA	15	few	TGTGCCAGCAGCCCCGGGGAGTCTGGGGCCAACGTCCTGACTTTC	CASSPGESGANVLTF
TRBV7-9	TRBJ2-1	NA	12	few	TGTGCCAGCAGCAGCTCGACTCCCGCGCAGTTCTTC	CASSSSTPAQFF
TRBV5-1	TRBJ2-1	TRBD2	16	NA	TGCGCCAGCAGCTTGGGGCGAGGGACTATATACAATGAGCAGTTCTTC	CASSLGRGTIYNEQFF
TRBV15	TRBJ2-1	NA	14	NA	TGTGCCACCAGCAGGGGGACTGCTAGGGATGAGCAGTTCTTC	CATSRGTARDEQFF
TRBV28	TRBJ2-7	NA	16	NA	TGTGCCAGCAGGCCGATCTATGAGGGGGATTTCTACGAGCAGTACTTC	CASRPIYEGDFYEQYF
TRBV6-5	TRBJ1-1	TRBD1	14	NA	TGTGCCAGCAGTCCAGGGGGCAGCATCACTGAAGCTTTCTTT	CASSPGGSITEAFF
TRBV5-1	TRBJ1-1	NA	12	NA	TGCGCCAGCAGCTTTACCGGACAGGAAGCTTTCTTT	CASSFTGQEAFF
TRBV4-1	TRBJ2-5	NA	15	once	TGCGCCAGCAGCCAAGGGGCTCGACGGAAAGAGACCCAGTACTTC	CASSQGARRKETQYF
TRBV7-8	TRBJ1-2	NA	14	NA	TGTGCCAGCAGCTTACAAGGGGCTAACTATGGCTACACCTTC	CASSLQGANYGYTF
TRBV7-2	TRBJ1-2	NA	16	NA	TGTGCCAGCAGCTTAGTATTGCGGGTGGGGGGATATGGCTACACCTTC	CASSLVLRVGGYGYTF
TRBV7-8	TRBJ2-2	TRBD1	14	NA	TGTGCCAGCAGCCGACAGGGGAACACCGGGGAGCTGTTTTTT	CASSRQGNTGELFF
TRBV9	TRBJ2-7	TRBD1	15	NA	TGTGCCAGCAGCGGACCGGGACAGGGTAGAAGCGAGCAGTACTTC	CASSGPGQGRSEQYF
TRBV4-1	TRBJ2-7	TRBD2	14	NA	TGCGCCAGCAGCCATCCGGGACTATCCTACGAGCAGTACTTC	CASSHPGLSYEQYF
TRBV2	TRBJ2-1	TRBD2	14	NA	TGTGCCAGCAGTGATGTGGCGGGAGTACAGAGGCAGTTCTTC	CASSDVAGVQRQFF
TRBV7-2	TRBJ2-7	NA	16	NA	TGTGCCAGCAGCTTACTCTTGGGGGGGGGCCCGTACGAGCAGTACTTC	CASSLLLGGGPYEQYF
TRBV28	TRBJ2-5	TRBD2	17	NA	TGTGCCAGCAGGTTAGGACTAGCGGGAGACCGCCCCAGCCCCCAGTACTTC	CASRLGLAGDRPSPQYF
TRBV2	TRBJ1-5	NA	14	NA	TGTGCCAGCAGTGAGGGGCGCGTAGGGCAGCCCCAGCATTTT	CASSEGRVGQPQHF
TRBV7-6	TRBJ1-1	TRBD1	15	NA	TGTGCCAGCAGCTACTGGGGACAGAGGAACACTGAAGCTTTCTTT	CASSYWGQRNTEAFF
TRBV5-1	TRBJ2-5	TRBD2	14	once	TGCGCCAGCAGCTCGACTAGCGTTGAAGAGACCCAGTACTTC	CASSSTSVEETQYF
TRBV7-9	TRBJ1-5	TRBD1	14	NA	TGTGCCAGCAGCTCCACAGGGGGCAATCAGCCCCAGCATTTT	CASSSTGGNQPQHF
TRBV6-6	TRBJ2-5	TRBD2	14	once	TGTGCCAGCAGTTACTCGGGACTAGCGGGAAACCAGTACTTC	CASSYSGLAGNQYF
TRBV7-2	TRBJ2-7	NA	14	few	TGTGCCAGCAGCTTGGTACTAGCAAGCTACGAGCAGTACTTC	CASSLVLASYEQYF
TRBV6-6	TRBJ2-7	TRBD2	15	once	TGTGCCAGCAGTAAACTAGCGGGGGCTTCCTACGAGCAGTACTTC	CASSKLAGASYEQYF
TRBV2	TRBJ2-1	TRBD2	15	NA	TGTGCCAGCAGTCAGGGACTAGCGGACTTTTTTGAGCAGTTCTTC	CASSQGLADFFEQFF
TRBV19	TRBJ2-3	TRBD2	14	NA	TGTGCCAGTAGTCCCGGGTCGAGCGGGGGGCCGCAGTATTTT	CASSPGSSGGPQYF
TRBV9	TRBJ2-1	NA	14	once	TGTGCCAGCAGCGTAGATGCCAGGAATGGTGAGCAGTTCTTC	CASSVDARNGEQFF
TRBV11-2	TRBJ1-1	NA	12	NA	TGTGCCAGCAGCCTACCAGGCGGGACAGCTTTCTTT	CASSLPGGTAFF
TRBV18	TRBJ2-1	TRBD1	16	NA	TGTGCCAGCTCCGTAGATATCGGGACAGCGTACAATGAGCAGTTCTTC	CASSVDIGTAYNEQFF
TRBV18	TRBJ2-7	NA	14	NA	TGTGCCAGCTCCCCAAAACAGGGACCCTACGAGCAGTACTTC	CASSPKQGPYEQYF
TRBV29-1	TRBJ2-7	TRBD2	13	NA	TGCAGCGTTGAAACTAGCGCACCCTACGAGCAGTACTTC	CSVETSAPYEQYF
TRBV5-1	TRBJ1-4	TRBD1	14	NA	TGCGCCAGCAGCGTGGGACAGGGCAATGAAAAACTGTTTTTT	CASSVGQGNEKLFF
TRBV7-9	TRBJ1-6	NA	15	NA	TGTGCCAGCAGCTTAGGCGGGGGCTATAATTCACCCCTCCACTTT	CASSLGGGYNSPLHF
TRBV10-1	TRBJ2-2	NA	13	NA	TGCGCCAGCAGTGGAAAGCGCCCCGGGGAGCTGTTTTTT	CASSGKRPGELFF
TRBV5-6	TRBJ1-2	NA	14	NA	TGTGCCAGCAGCTTGGTTACTACCCGCCAAGGCTACACCTTC	CASSLVTTRQGYTF
TRBV28	TRBJ1-2	NA	13	NA	TGTGCCAGCAGGACTATAGAGGGAGGAGGCTACACCTTC	CASRTIEGGGYTF
TRBV7-8	TRBJ1-2	NA	14	NA	TGTGCCAGCAGCTTCCGGGTTACTAACTATGGCTACACCTTC	CASSFRVTNYGYTF
TRBV9	TRBJ1-2	NA	14	once	TGTGCCAGCACCTTGGGGCCATTTATGGGAGGCTACACCTTC	CASTLGPFMGGYTF
TRBV4-1	TRBJ1-5	NA	17	NA	TGCGCCAGCAGCCAAGATTCGGCGGAAATTAGCAATCAGCCCCAGCATTTT	CASSQDSAEISNQPQHF
TRBV5-6	TRBJ1-1	NA	17	NA	TGTGCCAGCAGCTTCTCGACAAGGCCTATCATGAACACTGAAGCTTTCTTT	CASSFSTRPIMNTEAFF
TRBV2	TRBJ2-7	NA	14	few	TGTGCCTCAGCTAGGGGCCGGAGCTCCTACGAGCAGTACTTC	CASARGRSSYEQYF
TRBV11-2	TRBJ1-3	NA	14	NA	TGTGCCAGCAGCCCGGGAGGGCCGGGAAACACCATATATTTT	CASSPGGPGNTIYF